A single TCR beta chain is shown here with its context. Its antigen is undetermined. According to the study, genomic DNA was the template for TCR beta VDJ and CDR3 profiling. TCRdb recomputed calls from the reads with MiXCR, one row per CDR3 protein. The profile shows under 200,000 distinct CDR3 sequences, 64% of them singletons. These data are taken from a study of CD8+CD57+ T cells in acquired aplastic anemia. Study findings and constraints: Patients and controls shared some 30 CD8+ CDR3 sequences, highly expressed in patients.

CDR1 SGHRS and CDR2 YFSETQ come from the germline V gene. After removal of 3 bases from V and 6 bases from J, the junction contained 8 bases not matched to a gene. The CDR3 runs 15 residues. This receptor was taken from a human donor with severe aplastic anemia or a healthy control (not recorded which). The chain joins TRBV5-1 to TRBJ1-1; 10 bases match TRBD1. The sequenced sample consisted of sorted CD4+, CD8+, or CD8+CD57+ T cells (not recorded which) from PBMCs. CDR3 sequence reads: CASSSGQGSLAEAFF. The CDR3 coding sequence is TGCGCCAGCAGCTCGGGACAGGGGAGTCTCGCTGAAGCTTTCTTT.